This TCR beta chain originates from a study of blood T cells in healthy people across ages. Study observations and caveats: Estimates of total diversity, which came from one million sequenced T cells, were considered to be underestimates.

Sample-barcoded 5' priming and a J-beta primer mix drove a second PCR of about 7 to 12 cycles. The authors tagged each cDNA molecule using a template-switch adaptor with 12 random nucleotides. TCRdb used MiXCR to reprocess the 5' RACE reads, holding one entry per CDR3 protein. The sample has fewer than 2,000,000 distinct CDR3 sequences, 39% seen once. The V gene's germline CDR1 is SQVTM and CDR2 ANQGSEA. The CDR3 contains 15 residues. Deletions cut 3 bases from V and 4 bases from J, with 18 bases between. On this clonotype itself: Antigen unknown.

Every participating donor contributed around 9.5 milliliters of peripheral blood through a draw. The chain carries TRBV29-1 and TRBJ1-2; D may be TRBD1 (5 bases). This TCR was recovered from a human donor in good health. The sample consisted of blood. This chain's CDR3 is CSVEGQATPSYGYTF. The CDR3 region has the DNA TGCAGCGTTGAGGGGCAGGCGACTCCATCCTATGGCTACACCTTC.